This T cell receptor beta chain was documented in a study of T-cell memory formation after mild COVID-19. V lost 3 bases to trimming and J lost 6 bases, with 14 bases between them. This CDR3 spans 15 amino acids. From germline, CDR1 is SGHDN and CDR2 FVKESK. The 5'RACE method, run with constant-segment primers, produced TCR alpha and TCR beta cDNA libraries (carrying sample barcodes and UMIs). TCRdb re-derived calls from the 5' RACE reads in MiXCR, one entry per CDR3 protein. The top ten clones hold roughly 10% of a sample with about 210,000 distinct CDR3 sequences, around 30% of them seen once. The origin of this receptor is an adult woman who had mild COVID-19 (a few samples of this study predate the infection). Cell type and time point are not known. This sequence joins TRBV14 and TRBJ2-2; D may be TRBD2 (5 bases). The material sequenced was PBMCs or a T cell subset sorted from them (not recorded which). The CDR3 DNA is TGTGCCAGCAGCCAGTTGAAGTTGGGAGCCGGGGAGCTGTTTTTT. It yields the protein CASSQLKLGAGELFF.